A single sample gave rise to the 3 T cell receptor beta chains below, sequenced in a study of post-analysis software for immune sequencing data. Each TCR beta cDNA library carried unique molecular identifiers. TCRdb recomputed calls from the PCR reads with MiXCR, one row per CDR3 protein. The table lists around 440,000 distinct CDR3 sequences, roughly 45% of them singletons. No antigen has been identified for these receptors. Study-wide results and caveats: There were five TRBV segments more frequent in patients than controls, and TRBV5-6, TRBV5-1 and TRBV20-1 were among them.

The sequenced sample was blood. The receptors come from a girl aged 5 to 17 with multiple sclerosis.

The genes are TRBV7-2 and TRBJ1-5; D is possibly TRBD1 (5 bases). There are 15 residues in the CDR3. Germline V gene data show CDR1 as SGHTA and CDR2 as FQGNSA. The V gene lost 1 base and the J gene lost 6 bases, with 13 bases spanning the gap. The CDR3 loop reads CASSLGPGLVQPQHF. CDR3 nucleotides: TGTGCCAGCAGCTTAGGTCCAGGGTTGGTTCAGCCCCAGCATTTT.

This clonotype was observed a few times. The chain joins TRBV20-1 to TRBJ2-3; TRBD1 aligns across 7 bases. The V segment lost 6 bases and the J segment 2 bases; nucleotides outside the gene matches: 5. CDR1 and CDR2 from the germline V gene are DFQATT and SNEGSKA (reference sequence). The CDR3 spans 13 residues. CDR3 sequence: CSATGQDTDTQYF. CDR3 DNA: TGCAGTGCGACCGGACAGGACACAGATACGCAGTATTTT.

CDR3 amino acids: CASRTTELETRTQYF. The DNA for the CDR3 is TGTGCCAGCAGAACCACCGAGCTCGAAACTCGTACGCAGTATTTT. The chain employs TRBV4-2 and TRBJ2-3; D ambiguous. This CDR3 contains 15 residues. Per the germline V gene, CDR1 is LGHNA and CDR2 is YNFKEQ. Trimming pared 6 bases from V and 8 bases from J, leaving 21 bases between.